This TCR beta chain was recovered during a study of OX40 agonist ivuxolimab in advanced cancers. Drawing of blood for sampling happened at baseline, at cycle 4 day 1, and at cycle 7 day 1. Study outcomes and limitations: In the 0.1 to 3.0 mg/kg range, CD4+ and CD8+ blood T cells had expanded clonally by week 6. The authors also found low normalized T-cell clonal expansion in some nonresponders. Expanded peripheral T cells had an undetermined antigen specificity.

The CDR3 is 12 amino acids. Germline V gene data show CDR1 as SGDLS and CDR2 as YYNGEE. The V end lost 3 bases, the J end lost 3 bases, and 6 bases lay between the germline ends. Regarding this clone: Antigen: not known.

Produced via immunoSEQ multiplex PCR; TCRdb's table is partial and in-frame only. The table records about 110,000 clones, about 91% of them present only once. The chain links TRBV9 to TRBJ1-2, with D uncertain. The material was CD4+ or CD8+ T cells sorted from blood, obtained in a trial of the OX40 agonist ivuxolimab. The TCR sequence derives from an adult with an advanced solid tumor such as melanoma, head and neck, liver or kidney cancer. In DNA form, the CDR3 reads TGTGCCAGCAGCGAGGGTTACTATGGCTACACCTTC. Encoded protein: CASSEGYYGYTF.